This passage covers 16 T cell receptor beta chains from one sample sequenced in a study of PD-L1 blockade in urothelial cancer. The protocol was immunoSEQ multiplex PCR, while the TCRdb copy is restricted to in-frame clones and leaves out a portion. Of 50,000 to 65,000 clones listed, roughly 84% were seen once; the top ten hold approximately 6%. The input for sequencing was PBMCs, taken around atezolizumab (anti-PD-L1) treatment. These receptors came from a man in his forties with urothelial cancer.

The chain's CDR3 is CASSLDRGVTEAFF. For the CDR3, the DNA is TGTGCCAGCAGCTTGGACAGGGGAGTCACTGAAGCTTTCTTT. J is TRBJ1-1 and V is TRBV5-4, with 7 bases aligning to TRBD1. The CDR3 is made up of 14 amino acids. Germline V CDR1 and CDR2: SGHNT, YYREEE (reference sequence). The trim removed 0 bases at V and 4 bases at J, leaving 3 bases unmatched. Full variable domain (outside the CDR3, taken from reference TRBV5-4 and TRBJ1-1): ETGVTQSPTHLIKTRGQQVTLRCSSQSGHNTVSWYQQALGQGPQFIFQYYREEENGRGNFPPRFSGLQFPNYSSELNVNALELDDSALYLCASSLDRGVTEAFFGQGTRLTVV.

The rearrangement uses TRBV9 and TRBJ2-3, with 10 bases matching TRBD2. The J segment lost 0 bases and the V segment lost 0 bases, leaving 4 bases of the junction unmatched. This CDR3 has 17 residues. Germline CDR1 is SGDLS and CDR2 is YYNGEE. In DNA, the CDR3 is TGTGCCAGCAGCGTAGCCGGACTAGCGGATAGCACAGATACGCAGTATTTT. This sequence encodes CASSVAGLADSTDTQYF.

This clone was observed at least ten times. The chain joins TRBV11-2 to TRBJ2-1; 8 bases map to TRBD1. Germline V CDR1 and CDR2: SGHAT, FQNNGV. V shed 4 bases and J 10 bases; nucleotides not matched to a gene: 9. The CDR3 consists of 14 residues. The CDR3 reads CASSSISGGKEQFF. CDR3 nucleotide sequence: TGTGCCAGCAGCTCAATTTCAGGGGGCAAGGAGCAGTTCTTC.

The V call is TRBV6-1, the J call TRBJ2-3; the D gene is possibly TRBD1 (6 bases). Germline V lookup: CDR1 MNHNS, CDR2 SASEGT. Trimming cost V 4 bases and J 0 bases, with 14 bases left between them. The CDR3 runs 16 residues. The CDR3 DNA sequence: TGTGCCAGCAGTGCCCGTCCGGGACATAGCACAGATACGCAGTATTTT. It translates to CASSARPGHSTDTQYF.

V usage is TRBV5-4 and J usage is TRBJ2-4; D is possibly TRBD1 (5 bases). Trimming took off 0 bases at V and 8 bases at J, with 9 bases between the two ends. Germline assignment: CDR1 SGHNT and CDR2 YYREEE (reference sequence). The CDR3 is 13 amino acids. The chain's CDR3 is CASSLGIRDIQYF. In DNA, the CDR3 is TGTGCCAGCAGCTTGGGTATCAGGGACATTCAGTACTTC.

The chain employs TRBV5-6 and TRBJ1-2; D call uncertain. V shed 3 bases and J shed 4 bases, with 13 bases lying between them. The germline gives CDR1 SGHDT, CDR2 YYEEEE. The CDR3 is made up of 14 amino acids. The CDR3 protein is CASSSNRVPYGYTF. The CDR3 coding sequence is TGTGCCAGCAGCTCAAACCGGGTCCCCTATGGCTACACCTTC.

J is TRBJ1-3 and V is TRBV7-9, with D perhaps matching TRBD1 (5 bases). In germline, CDR1 is SEHNR, CDR2 FQNEAQ (reference sequence). This CDR3 is built from 14 residues. Deletions cut 0 bases from V and 4 bases from J, with 7 bases between. CDR3 region: CASSLAGPGNTIYF. Written as DNA, the CDR3 is TGTGCCAGCAGCTTAGCGGGGCCCGGAAACACCATATATTTT. Full variable domain (outside the CDR3, taken from reference TRBV7-9 and TRBJ1-3): DTGVSQNPRHKITKRGQNVTFRCDPISEHNRLYWYRQTLGQGPEFLTYFQNEAQLEKSRLLSDRFSAERPKGSFSTLEIQRTEQGDSAMYLCASSLAGPGNTIYFGEGSWLTVV.

This clone was counted a few times. The chain recombines TRBV5-4 with TRBJ2-7, with D perhaps matching TRBD1 (6 bases). Germline lookup yields CDR1 SGHNT and CDR2 YYREEE (reference sequence). V shed 4 bases and J shed 3 bases, with 14 bases lying between them. This CDR3 comprises 14 residues. The CDR3 sequence is CASSTTGTSYEQYF. CDR3 sequence (DNA): TGTGCCAGCAGCACAACCGGGACAAGCTACGAGCAGTACTTC.

CDR3 amino acids: CASSFEFPNTDTQYF. The DNA for the CDR3 is TGCGCCAGCAGCTTTGAATTCCCTAACACAGATACGCAGTATTTT. The chain recombines TRBV5-1 with TRBJ2-3; D unresolved. CDR1 SGHRS and CDR2 YFSETQ come from the germline V gene. V dropped 2 bases and J dropped 2 bases, with 12 bases sitting between them. The CDR3 is 15 residues long.

The sample holds one count of this clone. The chain's CDR3 is CASSEVERGGTDTQYF. The CDR3, as DNA: TGCGCCAGCAGTGAGGTGGAGCGGGGGGGCACAGATACGCAGTATTTT. The rearrangement links TRBV10-2 to TRBJ2-3; TRBD2 aligns across 9 bases. CDR3 length: 16 residues. The V and J ends lost 2 bases and 1 base, in that order; junction bases with no gene match: 4. Germline V gives CDR1 WSHSY, CDR2 SAAADI.

The sample holds a few counts of this clone. The chain is built from TRBV19 and TRBJ2-7; D is unresolved. CDR3 length: 14 residues. CDR1 is LNHDA and CDR2 is SQIVND in the germline V gene (reference sequence). V was trimmed by 5 bases and J by 1 base, leaving 12 bases between them. This chain's CDR3 is CASSDSHHSYEQYF. In nucleotides, the CDR3 is TGTGCCAGTAGTGACTCACACCATTCCTACGAGCAGTACTTC.

The chain recombines TRBV7-2 with TRBJ2-7; 9 bases align to TRBD1. CDR3 length: 14 residues. Germline trimming cut 5 bases from V and 4 bases from J; bases unmatched to any gene: 6. CDR1 and CDR2 (germline): SGHTA, FQGNSA. The CDR3 bases are TGTGCCAGCAGCCCCTACAGGGGGCAGTACGAGCAGTACTTC. The encoded protein is CASSPYRGQYEQYF.

This chain joins TRBV19 and TRBJ1-2; D might be TRBD1 (6 bases). V lost 3 bases and J lost 2, with 13 bases in between. There are 15 residues in the CDR3. From germline, CDR1 is LNHDA and CDR2 SQIVND (reference sequence). The CDR3 sequence is CASSIGQGPNYGYTF. The CDR3 DNA reads TGTGCCAGTAGTATCGGGCAGGGGCCCAACTATGGCTACACCTTC. Variable domain in full (rest from reference TRBV19 and TRBJ1-2): DGGITQSPKYLFRKEGQNVTLSCEQNLNHDAMYWYRQDPGQGLRLIYYSQIVNDFQKGDIAEGYSVSREKKESFPLTVTSAQKNPTAFYLCASSIGQGPNYGYTFGSGTRLTVV.

The V and J genes are TRBV18 and TRBJ2-7; D is perhaps TRBD2 (5 bases). Germline-derived CDR1 and CDR2 are KGHSH and LQKENI. V dropped 6 bases and J dropped 9 bases, with 12 bases sitting between them. There are 11 residues in the CDR3. CDR3: CASSPESGQYF. CDR3 nucleotides: TGTGCCAGCTCCCCCGAGAGCGGGCAGTACTTC.

The CDR3 coding sequence is TGTGCCAGCAGCTCTAGCGGGAGCCTCACAGATACGCAGTATTTT. This gives the protein CASSSSGSLTDTQYF. This chain uses TRBV7-3 with TRBJ2-3; 10 bases align to TRBD2. CDR1 SGHTA and CDR2 FQGTGA come from the germline V gene. The CDR3 totals 15 residues. The V segment lost 4 bases and the J segment 2 bases; nucleotides outside the gene matches: 3.

The chain links TRBV29-1 to TRBJ2-5, with D perhaps TRBD2 (6 bases). Trimming removed 5 bases at V and 1 base at J, with 14 bases between. This CDR3 comprises 14 residues. Germline V CDR1 and CDR2: SQVTM, ANQGSEA. The CDR3 sequence: CSVRVSGAQETQYF. As DNA, the CDR3 is TGCAGCGTTCGGGTTTCGGGAGCCCAAGAGACCCAGTACTTC.